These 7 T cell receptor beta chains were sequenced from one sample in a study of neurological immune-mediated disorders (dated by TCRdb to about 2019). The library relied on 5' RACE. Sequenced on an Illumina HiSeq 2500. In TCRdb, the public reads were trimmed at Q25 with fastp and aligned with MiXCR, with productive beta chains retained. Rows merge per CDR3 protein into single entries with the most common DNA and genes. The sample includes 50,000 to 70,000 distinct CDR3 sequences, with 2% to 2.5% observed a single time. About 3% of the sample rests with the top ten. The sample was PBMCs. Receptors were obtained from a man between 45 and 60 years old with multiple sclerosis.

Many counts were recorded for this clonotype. CDR3 region: CASAPGSRTEAFF. CDR3 in DNA: TGCGCCAGCGCGCCAGGGAGTCGCACTGAAGCTTTCTTT. The chain couples TRBV5-1 to TRBJ1-1, with a tentative D call TRBD1 (5 bases). CDR1 and CDR2 from the germline V gene are SGHRS and YFSETQ. V lost 7 bases to trimming and J lost 4 bases, with 14 bases between them. The CDR3 contains 13 residues.

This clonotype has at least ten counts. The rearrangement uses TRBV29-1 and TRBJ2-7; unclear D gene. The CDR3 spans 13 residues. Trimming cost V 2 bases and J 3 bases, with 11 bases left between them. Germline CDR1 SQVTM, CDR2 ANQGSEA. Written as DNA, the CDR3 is TGCAGCGTTGAACTCGGACGGAGCTACGAGCAGTACTTC. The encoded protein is CSVELGRSYEQYF.

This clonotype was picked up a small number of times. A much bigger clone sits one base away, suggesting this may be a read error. The CDR3 DNA reads as TGTGCCAGCAGCTCCTCCGCGACCTCCTACGAGCAGTACTTC. It translates to CASSSSATSYEQYF. The chain couples TRBV13 to TRBJ2-7; D gene unclear. Trimming shortened V by 4 bases and J by 0 bases, and 10 bases separated the two germline ends. Germline CDR1 and CDR2: PRHDT and FYEKMQ (reference sequence). The CDR3 totals 14 residues.

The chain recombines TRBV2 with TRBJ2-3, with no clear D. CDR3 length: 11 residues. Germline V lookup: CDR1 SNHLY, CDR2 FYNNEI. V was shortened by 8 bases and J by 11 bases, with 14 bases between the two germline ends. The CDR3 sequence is CASATTEQQYF. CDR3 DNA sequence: TGTGCCAGCGCCACGACGGAACAGCAGTATTTT. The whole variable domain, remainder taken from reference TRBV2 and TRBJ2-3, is EPEVTQTPSHQVTQMGQEVILRCVPISNHLYFYWYRQILGQKVEFLVSFYNNEISEKSEIFDDQFSVERPDGSNFTLKIRSTKLEDSAMYFCASATTEQQYFGPGTRLTVL.

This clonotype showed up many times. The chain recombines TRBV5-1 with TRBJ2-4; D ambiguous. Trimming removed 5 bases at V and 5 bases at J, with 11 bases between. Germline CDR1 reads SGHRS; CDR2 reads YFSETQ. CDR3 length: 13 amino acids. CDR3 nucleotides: TGCGCCAGCAGGGAGCCGACGGAAAACATTCAGTACTTC. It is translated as CASREPTENIQYF.

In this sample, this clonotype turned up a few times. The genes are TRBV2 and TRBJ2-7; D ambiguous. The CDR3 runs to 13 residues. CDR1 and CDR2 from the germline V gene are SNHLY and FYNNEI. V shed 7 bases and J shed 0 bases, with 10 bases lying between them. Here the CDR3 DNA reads TGTGCCAGCAACCCCGCGTTCTCCTACGAGCAGTACTTC. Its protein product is CASNPAFSYEQYF.

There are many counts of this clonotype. The CDR3 sequence: CASIGWTSEAFF. CDR3 DNA sequence: TGTGCCAGCATCGGGTGGACATCTGAAGCTTTCTTT. The J gene is TRBJ1-1, the V gene TRBV6-5; a weak D match, TRBD1 (5 bases). The V end lost 7 bases, the J end lost 6 bases, and 12 bases lay between the germline ends. The CDR3 consists of 12 residues. Germline CDR1 is MNHEY and CDR2 is SVGAGI.